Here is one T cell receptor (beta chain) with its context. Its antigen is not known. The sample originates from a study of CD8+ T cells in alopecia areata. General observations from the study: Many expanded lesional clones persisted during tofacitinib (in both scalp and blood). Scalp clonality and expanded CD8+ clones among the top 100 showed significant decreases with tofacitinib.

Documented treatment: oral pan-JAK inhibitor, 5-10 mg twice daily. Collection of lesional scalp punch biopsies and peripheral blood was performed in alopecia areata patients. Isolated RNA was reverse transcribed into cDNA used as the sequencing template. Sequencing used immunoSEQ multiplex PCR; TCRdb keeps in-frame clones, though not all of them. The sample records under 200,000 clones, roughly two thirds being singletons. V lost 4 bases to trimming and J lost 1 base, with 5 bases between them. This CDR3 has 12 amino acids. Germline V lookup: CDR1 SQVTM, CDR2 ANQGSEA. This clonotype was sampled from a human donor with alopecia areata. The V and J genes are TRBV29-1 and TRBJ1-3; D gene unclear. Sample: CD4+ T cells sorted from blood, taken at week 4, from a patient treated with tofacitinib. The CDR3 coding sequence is TGCAGCGTTGTGGGTTCTGGAAACACCATATATTTT. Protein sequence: CSVVGSGNTIYF.